The 17 T cell receptor beta chains below all came from one sample that was sequenced in a study of cytomegalovirus exposure and HLA in healthy donors (dated by TCRdb to about 2017). Receptors were amplified or captured by the immunoSEQ multiplex PCR assay. For the multiplex PCR, a mixture combining 60 forward primers for TCR Vbeta segments and 13 reverse primers for TCR Jbeta segments was used. TCRdb provides this immuneACCESS table in a form limited to in-frame rearrangements. Some clones are lacking; in checked studies, under half of them reflect an unresolved V gene, and why the rest are absent is not known. The sample includes about 160,000 clones, with about 75% observed a single time. About 1.9% of the sample is taken by the ten largest. Sequencing used PBMCs. The source of these receptors is a female donor in good health and CMV-seronegative.

This clone has just one count. The J gene is TRBJ1-5, the V gene TRBV19, with a tentative D call TRBD1 (5 bases). The germline V and J ends were trimmed by 3 bases and 3 bases, with 9 bases remaining between them. The CDR3 sequence is 14 residues long. Germline assignment: CDR1 LNHDA and CDR2 SQIVND (reference sequence). For the CDR3, the DNA is TGTGCCAGTAGTATCCGGGACTCCAATCAGCCCCAGCATTTT. This codes for CASSIRDSNQPQHF. Variable domain in full (rest from reference TRBV19 and TRBJ1-5): DGGITQSPKYLFRKEGQNVTLSCEQNLNHDAMYWYRQDPGQGLRLIYYSQIVNDFQKGDIAEGYSVSREKKESFPLTVTSAQKNPTAFYLCASSIRDSNQPQHFGDGTRLSIL.

J is TRBJ1-5 and V is TRBV4-1, with 7 bases that match TRBD1. The CDR3 length is 16 residues. The V and J ends lost 1 base and 4 bases, in that order; junction bases with no gene match: 7. Germline values: CDR1 MGHRA, CDR2 YSYEKL. The DNA of the CDR3 is TGCGCCAGCAGCCAAGCGACAGGGTTTTGGAATCAGCCCCAGCATTTT. Protein product: CASSQATGFWNQPQHF.

This chain connects TRBV13 to TRBJ2-3; D may be TRBD2 (6 bases). The CDR3 length is 15 residues. With 5 bases removed from V and 1 base from J, the gap between germline ends came to 13 bases. The germline CDR1 and CDR2 sequences are PRHDT and FYEKMQ (reference sequence). The CDR3 here is CASSNWDSRTDTQYF. The CDR3 bases are TGTGCCAGCAGCAACTGGGACTCCCGCACAGATACGCAGTATTTT.

The chain has TRBV5-1 and TRBJ1-4, with 7 bases matching TRBD1. Germline CDR1 is SGHRS and CDR2 is YFSETQ. V was clipped by 5 bases and J by 2 bases; unmatched bases: 6. This CDR3 spans 15 amino acids. Written as DNA, the CDR3 is TGCGCCAGCAGACCTACAGGGGCGACTAATGAAAAACTGTTTTTT. This sequence encodes CASRPTGATNEKLFF.

V gene TRBV5-5 combines with J gene TRBJ1-2; 10 bases align to TRBD1. Trimming took 4 bases from V and 7 from J; bases not matched to a gene: 4. Germline loops: CDR1 SGHKS, CDR2 YYEKEE (reference sequence). The CDR3 length is 13 residues. DNA for the CDR3: TGTGCCAGCAGCCCGACAGGGGGCATTGGCTACACCTTC. Protein product: CASSPTGGIGYTF.

The V and J genes are TRBV10-2 and TRBJ1-6; D is unclear. Trimming left V 2 bases short and J 10 bases short, with 15 bases between. The CDR3 consists of 15 residues. The germline CDR1 and CDR2 sequences are WSHSY and SAAADI. The CDR3 loop is CASSEPRETESPLHF. DNA of the CDR3: TGCGCCAGCAGTGAGCCCCGGGAGACCGAGTCACCCCTCCACTTT.

This clone was seen more than once but under ten times. V and J are TRBV5-4 and TRBJ2-3, with D hard to call. The CDR3 loop spans 13 amino acids. The germline gives CDR1 SGHNT, CDR2 YYREEE (reference sequence). Trimming removed 2 bases from V and 4 bases from J, with 8 bases in between. CDR3 in amino acids: CASSFGQPDTQYF. CDR3 nucleotide sequence: TGTGCCAGCAGCTTCGGTCAACCAGATACGCAGTATTTT.

The rearrangement uses TRBV29-1 and TRBJ2-6, with 11 bases matching TRBD1. V gave up 4 bases and J gave up 4 bases; unmatched junction bases: 9. The CDR3 consists of 17 residues. CDR1 and CDR2 (germline): SQVTM, ANQGSEA. In DNA form, the CDR3 reads TGCAGCGTTGTGGGGCGGGACAGGGGGTACGGGGCCAACGTCCTGACTTTC. As protein: CSVVGRDRGYGANVLTF.

The gene calls are TRBV11-2 and TRBJ2-1; D gene ambiguous. Trimming removed 6 bases at V and 7 bases at J, with 19 bases between. Germline V gives CDR1 SGHAT, CDR2 FQNNGV. The CDR3 runs to 15 residues. CDR3 loop: CASRHLEVGQNEQFF. The CDR3 DNA reads TGTGCCAGCAGGCATCTAGAGGTGGGTCAAAATGAGCAGTTCTTC.

The chain uses TRBV2 and TRBJ2-7; 10 positions agree with TRBD1. In germline, CDR1 is SNHLY, CDR2 FYNNEI. CDR3 length equals 16 residues. V trimming: 2 bases; J trimming: 5 bases; junction bases outside the gene matches: 9. The CDR3 sequence is CASSEPPTGTGDEQYF. In DNA form, the CDR3 reads TGTGCCAGCAGTGAACCTCCAACCGGGACAGGGGACGAGCAGTACTTC.

The rearrangement links TRBV7-3 to TRBJ1-1, with 7 positions matching TRBD1. Germline V CDR1 and CDR2: SGHTA, FQGTGA. The junction had 4 bases not matched to a gene; V was cut back by 0 bases and J by 3 bases. The CDR3 consists of 15 residues. The CDR3 loop reads CASSLTGDRYTEAFF. The DNA of the CDR3 is TGTGCCAGCAGCTTAACCGGGGACAGATACACTGAAGCTTTCTTT.

This clone showed up just a few times. The chain joins TRBV5-8 to TRBJ1-1; 7 bases are shared with TRBD1. The germline V gene encodes CDR1 SGHTS and CDR2 YDEGEE. The CDR3 is 16 amino acids. The ends lost 6 bases at V and 0 bases at J; junction bases unmatched: 11. The CDR3 loop reads CASNPRTGQLNTEAFF. CDR3 DNA sequence: TGTGCCAGCAACCCTCGGACGGGACAGCTGAACACTGAAGCTTTCTTT.

V gene TRBV6-6 combines with J gene TRBJ1-2; a possible D gene is TRBD1 (5 bases). The germline V and J ends were trimmed by 6 bases and 8 bases, with 25 bases remaining between them. The CDR3 length is 16 residues. CDR1 MNHNY and CDR2 SVGAGI come from the germline V gene (reference sequence). CDR3 residues: CASRPPRAGRVLGYTF. The CDR3 DNA reads as TGTGCCAGCAGACCCCCCCGGGCAGGGAGGGTCTTGGGCTACACCTTC.

This rearrangement joins TRBV7-9 to TRBJ1-6; D unresolved. The CDR3 is 13 residues long. CDR1 and CDR2 (germline): SEHNR, FQNEAQ (reference sequence). The V end lost 8 bases, the J end lost 7 bases, and 12 bases lay between the germline ends. CDR3 in amino acids: CASGEGSNSPLHF. The CDR3 nucleotides are TGTGCCAGCGGTGAGGGTAGCAATTCACCCCTCCACTTT.

This clone was counted once. The chain employs TRBV5-5 and TRBJ1-5; tentatively, D is TRBD1 (5 bases). Trimming cost V 0 bases and J 6 bases, with 10 bases left between them. The CDR3 contains 14 residues. From germline, CDR1 is SGHKS and CDR2 YYEKEE (reference sequence). CDR3 region: CASSLEQGPQPQHF. The DNA of the CDR3 is TGTGCCAGCAGCTTGGAGCAGGGCCCTCAGCCCCAGCATTTT.

A remark on this clone: Other DNA sequences of this sample code for an identical CDR3. The rearrangement uses TRBV9 and TRBJ2-1, with 12 bases fitting TRBD2. V shed 0 bases and J 0 bases; nucleotides not matched to a gene: 4. This CDR3 is built from 18 residues. The germline V gene has CDR1 SGDLS and CDR2 YYNGEE. For the CDR3, the DNA is TGTGCCAGCAGCGTAGGACTAGCGGGAGCTCGCTCCTACAATGAGCAGTTCTTC. Translating gives CASSVGLAGARSYNEQFF. Based on the CDR3 plus reference TRBV9 and TRBJ2-1, the full variable domain is DSGVTQTPKHLITATGQRVTLRCSPRSGDLSVYWYQQSLDQGLQFLIQYYNGEERAKGNILERFSAQQFPDLHSELNLSSLELGDSALYFCASSVGLAGARSYNEQFFGPGTRLTVL.

The chain employs TRBV2 and TRBJ2-7, with 7 bases that match TRBD1. Germline CDR1 and CDR2: SNHLY and FYNNEI. J was trimmed by 2 bases and V by 7 bases; bases with no gene match: 8. The CDR3 sequence is 14 residues long. This CDR3 reads CASNFGTAPYEQYF. DNA for the CDR3: TGTGCCAGCAATTTCGGGACAGCTCCCTACGAGCAGTACTTC. Full variable domain (remainder filled in from reference TRBV2 and TRBJ2-7): EPEVTQTPSHQVTQMGQEVILRCVPISNHLYFYWYRQILGQKVEFLVSFYNNEISEKSEIFDDQFSVERPDGSNFTLKIRSTKLEDSAMYFCASNFGTAPYEQYFGPGTRLTVT.